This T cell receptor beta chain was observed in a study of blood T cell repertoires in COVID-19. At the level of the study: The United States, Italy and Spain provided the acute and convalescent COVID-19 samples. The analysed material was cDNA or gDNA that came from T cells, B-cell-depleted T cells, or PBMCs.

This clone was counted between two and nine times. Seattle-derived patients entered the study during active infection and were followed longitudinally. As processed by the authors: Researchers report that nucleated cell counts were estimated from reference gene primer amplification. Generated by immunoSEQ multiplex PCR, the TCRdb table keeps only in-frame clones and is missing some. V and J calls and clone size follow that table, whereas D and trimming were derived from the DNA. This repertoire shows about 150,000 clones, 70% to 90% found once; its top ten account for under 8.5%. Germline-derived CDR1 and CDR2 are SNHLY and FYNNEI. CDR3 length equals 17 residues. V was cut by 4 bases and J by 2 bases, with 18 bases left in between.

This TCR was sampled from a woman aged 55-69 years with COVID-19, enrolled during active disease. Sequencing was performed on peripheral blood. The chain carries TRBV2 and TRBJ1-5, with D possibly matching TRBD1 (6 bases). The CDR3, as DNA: TGTGCCAGCAGTGGGGGCAGTGCGGGGGGCGGCAATCAGCCCCAGCATTTT. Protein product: CASSGGSAGGGNQPQHF.